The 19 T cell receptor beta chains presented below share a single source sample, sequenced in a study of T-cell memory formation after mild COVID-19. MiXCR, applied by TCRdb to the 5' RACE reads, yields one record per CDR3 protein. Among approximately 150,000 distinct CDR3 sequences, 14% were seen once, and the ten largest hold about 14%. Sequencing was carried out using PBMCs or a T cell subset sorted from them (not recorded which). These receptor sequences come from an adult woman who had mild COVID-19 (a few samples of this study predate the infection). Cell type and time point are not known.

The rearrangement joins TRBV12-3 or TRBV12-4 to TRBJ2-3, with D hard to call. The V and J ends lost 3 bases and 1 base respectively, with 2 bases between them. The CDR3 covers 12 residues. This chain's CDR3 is CASSFGTDTQYF. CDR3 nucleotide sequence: TGTGCCAGCAGTTTCGGCACAGATACGCAGTATTTT.

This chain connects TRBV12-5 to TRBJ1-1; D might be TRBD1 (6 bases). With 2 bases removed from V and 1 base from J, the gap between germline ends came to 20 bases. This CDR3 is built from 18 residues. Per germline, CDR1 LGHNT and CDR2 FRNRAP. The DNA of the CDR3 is TGTGCTAGTGGTTTGCTGCCTTCATTCAGGGGAAAGAACACTGAAGCTTTCTTT. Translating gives CASGLLPSFRGKNTEAFF.

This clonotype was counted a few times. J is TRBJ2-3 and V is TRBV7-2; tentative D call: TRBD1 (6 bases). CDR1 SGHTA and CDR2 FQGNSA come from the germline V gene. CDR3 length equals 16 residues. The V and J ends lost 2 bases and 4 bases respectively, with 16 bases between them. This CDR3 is CASSLYLRQGSDTQYF. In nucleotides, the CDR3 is TGTGCCAGCAGCTTATATCTCCGGCAGGGGTCAGATACGCAGTATTTT.

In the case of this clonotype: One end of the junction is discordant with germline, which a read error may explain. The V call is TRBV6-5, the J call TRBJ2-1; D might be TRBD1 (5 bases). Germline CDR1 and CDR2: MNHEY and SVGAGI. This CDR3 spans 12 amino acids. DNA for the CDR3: TGTGACAGCAGTTACGACAGCTATGAGCAGTTCTTC. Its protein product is CDSSYDSYEQFF.

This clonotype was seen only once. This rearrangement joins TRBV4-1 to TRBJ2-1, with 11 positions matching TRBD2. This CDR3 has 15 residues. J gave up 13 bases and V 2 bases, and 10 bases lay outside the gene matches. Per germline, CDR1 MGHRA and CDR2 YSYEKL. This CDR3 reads CASSQLAGGRSDQFF. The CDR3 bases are TGCGCCAGCAGCCAACTAGCGGGAGGTCGATCTGATCAGTTCTTC.

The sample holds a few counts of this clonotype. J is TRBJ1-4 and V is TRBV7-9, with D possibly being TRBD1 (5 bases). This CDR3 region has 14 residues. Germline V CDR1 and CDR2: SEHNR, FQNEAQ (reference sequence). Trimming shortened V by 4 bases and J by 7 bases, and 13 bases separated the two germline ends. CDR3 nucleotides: TGTGCCAGCAGCTCGAGGGGATGGGTTGAAAAACTGTTTTTT. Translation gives CASSSRGWVEKLFF.

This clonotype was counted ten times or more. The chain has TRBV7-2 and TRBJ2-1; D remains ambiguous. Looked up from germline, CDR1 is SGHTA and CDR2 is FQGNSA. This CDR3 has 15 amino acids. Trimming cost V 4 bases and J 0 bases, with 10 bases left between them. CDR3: CASSSTVSSYNEQFF. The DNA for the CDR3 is TGTGCCAGCAGCTCCACGGTGAGCTCCTACAATGAGCAGTTCTTC.

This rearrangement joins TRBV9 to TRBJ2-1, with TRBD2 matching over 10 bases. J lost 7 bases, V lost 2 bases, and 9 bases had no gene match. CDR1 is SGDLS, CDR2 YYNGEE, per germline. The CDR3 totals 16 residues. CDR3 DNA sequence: TGTGCCAGCAGCGTGAGAGCGGGAGGGCCCGAGAATGAGCAGTTCTTC. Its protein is CASSVRAGGPENEQFF.

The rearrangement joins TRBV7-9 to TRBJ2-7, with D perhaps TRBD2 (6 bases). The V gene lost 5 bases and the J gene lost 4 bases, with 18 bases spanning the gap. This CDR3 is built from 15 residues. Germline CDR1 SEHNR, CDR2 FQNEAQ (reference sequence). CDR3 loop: CASSPPLAPNYEQYF. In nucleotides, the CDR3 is TGTGCCAGCAGCCCTCCTCTAGCGCCGAATTACGAGCAGTACTTC. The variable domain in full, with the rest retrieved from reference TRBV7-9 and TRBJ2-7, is DTGVSQNPRHKITKRGQNVTFRCDPISEHNRLYWYRQTLGQGPEFLTYFQNEAQLEKSRLLSDRFSAERPKGSFSTLEIQRTEQGDSAMYLCASSPPLAPNYEQYFGPGTRLTVT.

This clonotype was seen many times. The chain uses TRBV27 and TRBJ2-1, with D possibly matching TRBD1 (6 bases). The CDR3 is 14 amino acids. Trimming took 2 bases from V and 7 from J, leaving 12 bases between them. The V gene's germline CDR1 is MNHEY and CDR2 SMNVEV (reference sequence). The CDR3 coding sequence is TGTGCCAGCAGTTTACTTGAACAGGGTAATGAGCAGTTCTTC. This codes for CASSLLEQGNEQFF.

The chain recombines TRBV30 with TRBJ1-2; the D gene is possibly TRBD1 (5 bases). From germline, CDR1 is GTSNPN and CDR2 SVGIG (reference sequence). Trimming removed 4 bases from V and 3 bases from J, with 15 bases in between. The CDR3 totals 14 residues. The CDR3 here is CAWTTPGGYYGYTF. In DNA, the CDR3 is TGTGCCTGGACAACCCCTGGGGGTTACTATGGCTACACCTTC.

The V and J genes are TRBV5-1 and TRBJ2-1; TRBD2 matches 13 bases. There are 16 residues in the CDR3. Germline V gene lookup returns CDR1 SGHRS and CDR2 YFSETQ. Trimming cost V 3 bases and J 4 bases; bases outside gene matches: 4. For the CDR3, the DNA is TGCGCCAGCAGCTCAGCGACTAGCGGGGGGTACAATGAGCAGTTCTTC. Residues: CASSSATSGGYNEQFF.

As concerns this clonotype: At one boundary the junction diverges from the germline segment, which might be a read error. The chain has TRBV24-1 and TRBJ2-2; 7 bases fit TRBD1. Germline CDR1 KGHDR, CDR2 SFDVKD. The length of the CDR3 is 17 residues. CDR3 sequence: CATSDPRQGANTGELIF. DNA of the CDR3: TGTGCCACCAGTGATCCTCGACAGGGAGCGAACACCGGGGAGCTGATTTTT.

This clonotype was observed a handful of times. CDR3 coding DNA: TGCACCAGCAGCCCGGACAGGGCCAAAAACATTCAGTACTTC. It specifies CTSSPDRAKNIQYF. The J gene is TRBJ2-4, the V gene TRBV1; TRBD1, the table's D call, was not compared with the DNA. TRBV1 is flagged as a pseudogene. The CDR3 runs 14 residues.

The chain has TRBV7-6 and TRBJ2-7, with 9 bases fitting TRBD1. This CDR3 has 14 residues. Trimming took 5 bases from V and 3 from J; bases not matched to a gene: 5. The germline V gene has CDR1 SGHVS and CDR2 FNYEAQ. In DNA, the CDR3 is TGTGCCAGCAGCAGGGGACAGGGACACTACGAGCAGTACTTC. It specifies CASSRGQGHYEQYF.

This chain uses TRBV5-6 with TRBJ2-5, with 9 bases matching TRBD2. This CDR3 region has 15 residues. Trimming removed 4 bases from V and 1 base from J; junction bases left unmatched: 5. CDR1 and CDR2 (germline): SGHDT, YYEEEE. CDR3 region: CASSVAGEFQETQYF. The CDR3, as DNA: TGTGCCAGCAGCGTAGCGGGGGAGTTCCAAGAGACCCAGTACTTC.

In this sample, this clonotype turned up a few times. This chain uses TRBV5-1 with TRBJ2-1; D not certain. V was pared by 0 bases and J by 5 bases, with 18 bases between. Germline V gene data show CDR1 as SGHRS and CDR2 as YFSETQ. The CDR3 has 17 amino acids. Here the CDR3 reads CASSLGLRAVRDNEQFF. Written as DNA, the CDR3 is TGCGCCAGCAGCTTGGGGCTTAGGGCCGTTAGGGACAATGAGCAGTTCTTC.

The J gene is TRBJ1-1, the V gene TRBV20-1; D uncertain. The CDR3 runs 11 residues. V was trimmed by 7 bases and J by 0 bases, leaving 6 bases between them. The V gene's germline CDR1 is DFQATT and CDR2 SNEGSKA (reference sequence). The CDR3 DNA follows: TGCAGTGTCAAGATGAACACTGAAGCTTTCTTT. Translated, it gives CSVKMNTEAFF.

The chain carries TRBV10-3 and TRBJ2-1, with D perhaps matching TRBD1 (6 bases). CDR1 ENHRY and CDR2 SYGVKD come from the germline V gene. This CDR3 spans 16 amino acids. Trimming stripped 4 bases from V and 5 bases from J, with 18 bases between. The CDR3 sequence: CAISAAQGEANNEQFF. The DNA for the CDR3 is TGTGCCATCAGTGCGGCACAGGGAGAGGCCAACAATGAGCAGTTCTTC.